These T cell receptor beta chains were read from a single sample in a study of blood T cell repertoires in COVID-19. Method: immunoSEQ multiplex PCR; TCRdb's copy keeps in-frame clones and lacks some. Among approximately 170,000 clones, roughly 90% were seen once, and the ten largest hold under 4.5%. The sequenced sample consisted of peripheral blood. These receptor sequences come from a woman in her seventies with acute or convalescent COVID-19. Both conserved end residues are part of each CDR3. Each record gives: CDR3 length, clone size, D gene, J gene, V gene, CDR3 DNA, CDR3 protein. The D gene is left open where the match is weak. Clone size appears in some rows only: once, few, many, or a class for an expanded clone.

15	NA	TRBD1	TRBJ2-1	TRBV7-2	TGTGCCAGCAGCTTAGGCTGGACAGGGCTGAATGAGCAGTTCTTC	CASSLGWTGLNEQFF
14	NA	TRBD2	TRBJ2-1	TRBV20-1	TGCAGTGCTAGTGGGGGGGTCCCCTACAATGAGCAGTTCTTC	CSASGGVPYNEQFF
15	once	TRBD1	TRBJ1-1	TRBV2	TGTGCCAGCAGGCCGGGACAGCTTTCGAACACTGAAGCTTTCTTT	CASRPGQLSNTEAFF
15	NA	TRBD1	TRBJ2-7	TRBV28	TGTGCCAGCAGGCTACAGGGGGGTCCGGAACATCAGCAGTACTTC	CASRLQGGPEHQQYF
13	NA	NA	TRBJ2-7	TRBV18	TGTGCCAGCTCACCAGGGGGCGGCTACGAGCAGTACTTC	CASSPGGGYEQYF
14	NA	TRBD1	TRBJ1-5	TRBV7-2	TGTGCCAGCAGACCCGGACAGGGTAAGGGGCCCCAGCATTTT	CASRPGQGKGPQHF
16	NA	NA	TRBJ2-1	TRBV7-7	TGTGCTAGCAGCTTAGATATCCTAAGCTCCTACAATGAGCAGTTCTTC	CASSLDILSSYNEQFF
16	NA	NA	TRBJ2-7	TRBV4-3	TGCGCCAGCAGCCAAGTTAGGACAGTGGAGGTATACGAGCAGTACTTC	CASSQVRTVEVYEQYF
14	NA	NA	TRBJ2-1	TRBV7-8	TGTGCCAGCAGCTTAGCCGGGACTTCATATGAGCAGTTCTTC	CASSLAGTSYEQFF
13	NA	TRBD1	TRBJ1-2	TRBV5-6	TGTGCCAGCAGCTTGGGGGACAGGGTTGGCTACACCTTC	CASSLGDRVGYTF
13	NA	NA	TRBJ2-7	TRBV19	TGTGCCACTAGGGGCAGGGGATTATCCGAGCAGTACTTC	CATRGRGLSEQYF
15	NA	TRBD1	TRBJ1-1	TRBV5-1	TGCGCCAGCAGCATGACAGGGGGCTCTAACACTGAAGCTTTCTTT	CASSMTGGSNTEAFF
13	NA	NA	TRBJ2-2	TRBV25-1	TGTGCCAGCAGTGGAGGGTATACCGGGGAGCTGTTTTTT	CASSGGYTGELFF
16	NA	NA	TRBJ2-1	TRBV7-9	TGTGCCAGCAGCTTAGCTCGACATATCTCCTACAATGAGCAGTTCTTC	CASSLARHISYNEQFF
14	NA	TRBD2	TRBJ2-1	TRBV9	TGTGCCAGCAGCTTGTCGAGCGGGGGAGGTGAGCAGTTCTTC	CASSLSSGGGEQFF
13	NA	NA	TRBJ1-1	TRBV19	TGTGCCAGTAGTATTACTCAGAACACTGAAGCTTTCTTT	CASSITQNTEAFF
15	NA	NA	TRBJ1-6	TRBV15	TGTGCCACCAGCAGAGGGCCAGTGCAAAATTCACCCCTCCACTTT	CATSRGPVQNSPLHF
14	NA	TRBD2	TRBJ2-3	TRBV11-3	TGTGCCAGCAGCTTAACTAGCGGCACAGATACGCAGTATTTT	CASSLTSGTDTQYF
15	few	NA	TRBJ2-5	TRBV9	TGTGCCAGCAGCGTAGTCCCAGGCGGGGGCGAGACCCAGTACTTC	CASSVVPGGGETQYF
13	NA	NA	TRBJ1-2	TRBV12-1	TGTGCCAGCAGCTTTTGGGGACTCCGAGGCTACACCTTC	CASSFWGLRGYTF
15	few	NA	TRBJ1-1	TRBV3-1/TRBV3-2	TGTGCCAGCAGCCATTTGGGGAGAATGAACACTGAAGCTTTCTTT	CASSHLGRMNTEAFF
13	NA	TRBD1	TRBJ1-2	TRBV6-4	TGTGCCAGCAGAGATGACAGGGCCGGGGGCTACACCTTC	CASRDDRAGGYTF
17	few	TRBD2	TRBJ2-1	TRBV7-9	TGTGCCAGCAGCAGAGGGACTAGCGCGGCCTCCTACAATGAGCAGTTCTTC	CASSRGTSAASYNEQFF
15	NA	NA	TRBJ1-2	TRBV24-1	TGTGCCTCCCAATCCTACCTACAGCCATCCTATGGCTACACCTTC	CASQSYLQPSYGYTF
14	once	TRBD1	TRBJ1-4	TRBV6-5	TGTGCCAGCAGCCGGGGACAGGTTAATGAAAAACTGTTTTTT	CASSRGQVNEKLFF
14	NA	NA	TRBJ1-1	TRBV28	TGTGCCAGCAGGCTAAGACAGTTGAACACTGAAGCTTTCTTT	CASRLRQLNTEAFF
14	NA	TRBD1	TRBJ1-6	TRBV6-5	TGTGCCAGCAGATTACGGGACAGGGATTCACCCCTCCACTTT	CASRLRDRDSPLHF
15	NA	TRBD1	TRBJ2-3	TRBV2	TGTGCCAGCAGTTACGGGACAGGCAGCACAGATACGCAGTATTTT	CASSYGTGSTDTQYF
15	once	NA	TRBJ2-2	TRBV6-4	TGTGCCAGCAGTGATAATAGGAGGGGCACCGGGGAGCTGTTTTTT	CASSDNRRGTGELFF
15	NA	NA	TRBJ2-7	TRBV19	TGTGCCAGTAGTACTAAACCACAGGGATTTTACGAGCAGTACTTC	CASSTKPQGFYEQYF
14	NA	NA	TRBJ2-1	TRBV3-1/TRBV3-2	TGTGCCAGCAGCCAAGAGTTAGCGGCCAATGAGCAGTTCTTC	CASSQELAANEQFF
10	NA	NA	TRBJ2-1	TRBV20-1	TGCAGTGCCAGTCTGAATGAGCAGTTCTTC	CSASLNEQFF
15	few	TRBD2	TRBJ2-7	TRBV19	TGTGCCAGTAGTATCTCCAATAGCGGGTTCAACGAGCAGTACTTC	CASSISNSGFNEQYF
13	NA	NA	TRBJ2-3	TRBV19	TGTGCCAGTAGTATCTCACAATTAGATACGCAGTATTTT	CASSISQLDTQYF
20	NA	NA	TRBJ1-5	TRBV6-1	TGTGCCAGCAGTGATACCTTCGCGGTGGATTTCGGGTGGGGCAATCAGCCCCAGCATTTT	CASSDTFAVDFGWGNQPQHF
18	NA	TRBD1	TRBJ1-1	TRBV29-1	TGCAGCGTTGAAGTACGGACCAAAACAGGGGGCTGGGTCACTGAAGCTTTCTTT	CSVEVRTKTGGWVTEAFF
13	NA	NA	TRBJ1-5	TRBV7-2	TGTGCCAGCAGCTACGGGGGAGGTCAGCCCCAGCATTTT	CASSYGGGQPQHF
13	NA	NA	TRBJ2-1	TRBV29-1	TGCAGCCAGGGGAGCGGCTCCTACAATGAGCAGTTCTTC	CSQGSGSYNEQFF
14	NA	NA	TRBJ1-6	TRBV18	TGTGCCAGCTCACCAACGGACATAAATTCACCCCTCCACTTT	CASSPTDINSPLHF
14	NA	NA	TRBJ1-6	TRBV29-1	TGCAGCGTCTGGCGGACAAGCTATAATTCACCCCTCCACTTT	CSVWRTSYNSPLHF
20	NA	NA	TRBJ1-3	TRBV9	TGTGCCAGCAGCACTTCCCGAAGCCTCGCTGTCGGTGTGTCTGGAAACACCATATATTTT	CASSTSRSLAVGVSGNTIYF
18	NA	TRBD1	TRBJ2-1	TRBV28	TGTGCCAGCAGTTTCTTCAGGGGGCGCTCCGGTCGAAGAAATGAGCAGTTCTTC	CASSFFRGRSGRRNEQFF
14	NA	TRBD1	TRBJ1-2	TRBV2	TGTGCCAGCAGAGGGGACAGAGGGATGATGGGCTACACCTTC	CASRGDRGMMGYTF
16	NA	NA	TRBJ1-2	TRBV6-5	TGTGCCAGCAGTTACTCGAATCTTCGACGGGTCTATGGCTACACCTTC	CASSYSNLRRVYGYTF
14	NA	TRBD1	TRBJ1-4	TRBV7-9	TGTGCCAGCAGCCTCACAGGGGGTAATGAAAAACTGTTTTTT	CASSLTGGNEKLFF
12	NA	NA	TRBJ2-2	TRBV15	TGTGCCACCAGTCTAGGTGTCGGGGAGCTGTTTTTT	CATSLGVGELFF
14	NA	NA	TRBJ1-2	TRBV7-2	TGTGCCAGCAGCATTACAGAAGTCGGCTATGGCTACACCTTC	CASSITEVGYGYTF
13	once	NA	TRBJ1-3	TRBV18	TGTGCCAGCACGGACAGCGAAGGAAACACCATATATTTT	CASTDSEGNTIYF
17	NA	NA	TRBJ2-3	TRBV24-1	TGTGCCACCAGTGACCCCGTTTTGAGGGATGGTACAGATACGCAGTATTTT	CATSDPVLRDGTDTQYF
15	few	NA	TRBJ2-7	TRBV27	TGTGCCAGCAGACAACCCACAGGGACCCCCTACGAGCAGTACTTC	CASRQPTGTPYEQYF